Sequencing of this TCR beta chain was carried out in a study of cytomegalovirus exposure and HLA in healthy donors. The CDR3 spans 15 residues. Trimming took 0 bases from V and 0 from J, leaving 10 bases between them. Per the germline V gene, CDR1 is SGHRS and CDR2 is YFSETQ. Findings and limits, study-wide: According to a subsequent analysis, TCR clusters identified in the first cohort showed a tendency to co-occur across the approximately 120 validation repertoires.

As concerns this clone: Its target is not known.

The study drew the donors from its approximately 110-subject validation cohort, separate from the approximately 700-subject first cohort. Assay used: immunoSEQ multiplex PCR; TCRdb lists only in-frame clones, some missing. This table has 100,000 to 150,000 clones, about 90% appearing once. Sequencing was carried out using PBMCs. The rearrangement uses TRBV5-1 and TRBJ2-7, with a weak D call TRBD2 (5 bases). This receptor was taken from a man younger than 40 in good health and CMV-seronegative. The CDR3 reads CASSLELVSSYEQYF. In nucleotides, the CDR3 is TGCGCCAGCAGCTTGGAACTAGTGAGCTCCTACGAGCAGTACTTC.